Listed here are 15 T cell receptor beta chains from one sample, sequenced in a study of T cells in women clearing cervical HPV infection. Assay used: immunoSEQ multiplex PCR; TCRdb lists only in-frame clones, some missing. The sample data list roughly 28,000 clones. Sequenced: blood buffy coat. These receptors were obtained from a woman aged 18 to 75 with a cervical HPV16 infection that either progressed to CIN3+ or cleared (not recorded which).

Concerning this clone itself: The missing CDR3 end, 3 residues past where the read stops, is filled in from the germline J gene. The chain joins TRBV5-4 to TRBJ1-2; 9 bases fit TRBD1. J lost 7 bases, V lost 3 bases, and 7 bases had no gene match. CDR1 and CDR2 from the germline V gene are SGHNT and YYREEE (reference sequence). The CDR3 has 14 residues. CDR3: CASSSGQGLGGYTF. The DNA read from the CDR3 is TGTGCCAGCAGCTCGGGACAGGGCCTCGGTGGC.

On this clone itself: The read stops 3 residues short of the end of the CDR3; the missing end is completed from the germline J gene. V and J are TRBV29-1 and TRBJ2-3; 7 positions agree with TRBD1. Germline CDR1 reads SQVTM; CDR2 reads ANQGSEA. There are 12 residues in the CDR3. Partial CDR3 DNA: TGCAGCGTGGACAGGTACCAAGAGACG. As protein: CSVDRYQET. The whole CDR3 reads CSVDRYQETQYF.

For this clone: The read stops 3 residues short of the end of the CDR3; the missing end is completed from the germline J gene. V gene TRBV7-3 combines with J gene TRBJ1-6, with D possibly TRBD1 on 6 matching bases. With 7 bases removed from V and 8 bases from J, the gap between germline ends came to 12 bases. The CDR3 consists of 13 residues. Germline values: CDR1 SGHTA, CDR2 FQGTGA. CDR3 amino acids: CASKLAGDSPLHF. The CDR3 DNA, read in part, is TGTGCCAGCAAATTGGCAGGGGATTCACCC.

Regarding this clone: The CDR3 end lies 3 residues beyond the end of the read and is filled in from the germline J gene. The V gene is TRBV20-1, the J gene TRBJ1-2, with D possibly TRBD1 on 5 matching bases. V gave up 5 bases and J gave up 1 base, with 8 bases separating them. Germline values: CDR1 DFQATT, CDR2 SNEGSKA (reference sequence). The CDR3 runs 12 residues. CDR3 DNA, as far as it was read: TGCAGTGCTTCTCAGGGTAACTATGGC. Protein: CSASQGNYG. In full, the CDR3 reads CSASQGNYGYTF.

On this clone: The sequenced fragment ends 3 residues before the CDR3 boundary, so the rest is inferred from the germline J gene. The chain is built from TRBV7-9 and TRBJ2-1; TRBD2 aligns across 12 bases. The CDR3 is 15 residues long. Germline values: CDR1 SEHNR, CDR2 FQNEAQ (reference sequence). V lost 11 bases, J lost 8 bases, and 13 bases stayed unmatched. The CDR3 sequence: CAGGTSGRIRDEQFF. The covered CDR3 bases are TGTGCCGGAGGCACTAGCGGGAGGATTAGAGATGAG.

Points on this clone: The CDR3 end falls 3 residues outside the read, so it is completed with the germline J gene. This sequence joins TRBV20-1 and TRBJ1-2; a weak D match, TRBD1 (5 bases). This CDR3 is built from 15 residues. Germline V gene lookup returns CDR1 DFQATT and CDR2 SNEGSKA (reference sequence). Trimming left V 0 bases short and J 2 bases short, with 13 bases between. CDR3 DNA (partial): TGCAGTGCTAGAGAGGGGGGACTCTTAAACTATGGC. Protein product: CSAREGGLLNYG. The CDR3 in full is CSAREGGLLNYGYTF.

Note on this clone: The CDR3 end is not reached by the read, which stops 3 residues before it; the germline J gene fills it in. The gene calls are TRBV5-1 and TRBJ2-7; TRBD1 aligns across 8 bases. Per the germline V gene, CDR1 is SGHRS and CDR2 is YFSETQ. The V gene end was trimmed by 3 bases and the J gene end by 0 bases; junction bases not matched to a gene: 2. The CDR3 runs to 14 residues. Partial CDR3 DNA: TGCGCCAGCAGCTGGACAGGGAGCTCCTACGAG. Translation gives CASSWTGSSYE. The CDR3 in full is CASSWTGSSYEQYF. Full variable domain (remainder filled in from reference TRBV5-1 and TRBJ2-7): KAGVTQTPRYLIKTRGQQVTLSCSPISGHRSVSWYQQTPGQGLQFLFEYFSETQRNKGNFPGRFSGRQFSNSRSEMNVSTLELGDSALYLCASSWTGSSYEQYFGPGTRLTVT.

On this clone: The read halts 3 residues ahead of the CDR3 end, with the missing end drawn from the germline J gene. V gene TRBV5-1 combines with J gene TRBJ2-7, with a weak D call TRBD2 (6 bases). CDR3 length: 15 residues. In germline, CDR1 is SGHRS, CDR2 YFSETQ. The V and J ends lost 2 bases and 5 bases respectively, with 17 bases between them. The CDR3: CASSFGGQGRHEQYF. The DNA read from the CDR3 is TGCGCCAGCAGCTTTGGAGGGCAGGGTAGGCACGAG.

With regard to this clone: The DNA ends 3 residues before the CDR3 does, and the rest of the CDR3 is filled in from the germline J gene. The chain couples TRBV7-2 to TRBJ2-7; D call uncertain. The CDR3 consists of 13 residues. Trimming shortened V by 5 bases and J by 6 bases, and 14 bases separated the two germline ends. Germline V gene sequence: CDR1 SGHTA, CDR2 FQGNSA. The CDR3 here is CASSPARVAEQYF. CDR3 bases read: TGTGCCAGCAGCCCAGCCCGGGTGGCCGAG.

About this clone: Coverage ceases 3 residues before the CDR3 finishes, and the germline J gene fills in the end. The chain combines TRBV2 with TRBJ2-2; 9 positions match TRBD2. From germline, CDR1 is SNHLY and CDR2 FYNNEI. This CDR3 is 15 amino acids long. Trimming at V came to 7 bases and at J to 4 bases, leaving 7 bases not matched to a gene. This CDR3 is CASMGLAGTTGELFF. The DNA read from the CDR3 is TGTGCCAGCATGGGCCTAGCGGGAACCACCGGGGAG.

The sequenced CDR3 bases are TGTGCCAGTAGTGTCGACAGGGGAAACACTGAA. Its translation is CASSVDRGNTE. Given in full, the CDR3 is CASSVDRGNTEAFF. The chain recombines TRBV19 with TRBJ1-1, with 8 bases identical to TRBD1. The read terminates 3 residues before the CDR3 end, so the remaining end is supplied by the germline J gene. The length of the CDR3 is 14 residues. The J segment lost 2 bases and the V segment lost 5 bases, leaving 4 bases of the junction unmatched. CDR1 and CDR2 (germline): LNHDA, SQIVND (reference sequence).

With regard to this clone: The read terminates 3 residues ahead of where the CDR3 ends, so the germline J gene completes it. The V call is TRBV18, the J call TRBJ1-4, with D perhaps matching TRBD1 (5 bases). The CDR3 runs to 16 residues. From germline, CDR1 is KGHSH and CDR2 LQKENI. Partial CDR3 DNA: TGTGCCAGCTCACCACGGGTCCACTCTGGGGCCAACGTA. This codes for CASSPRVHSGANV. From start to end, the CDR3 is CASSPRVHSGANVLFF.

Remarks on this clone: Read sequence stops 3 residues before the CDR3 end, and the germline J gene provides the missing end. The chain has TRBV27 and TRBJ2-3; 7 nucleotides line up with TRBD1. Germline CDR1 MNHEY, CDR2 SMNVEV (reference sequence). The CDR3 totals 16 residues. The trim removed 3 bases at V and 2 bases at J, leaving 8 bases unmatched. The sequenced part of the CDR3 DNA is TGTGCCAGCAGTTTCGGTGGGGACAGTGACACAGATACG. The encoded protein is CASSFGGDSDTDT. The complete CDR3 reads CASSFGGDSDTDTQYF.

Worth noting for this clone: The missing CDR3 end, 3 residues past where the read stops, is filled in from the germline J gene. The chain employs TRBV20-1 and TRBJ2-7; D is undetermined. The V gene lost 3 bases and the J gene lost 1 base, with 4 bases spanning the gap. Germline CDR1 and CDR2: DFQATT and SNEGSKA (reference sequence). The CDR3 covers 11 residues. The sequenced part of the CDR3 DNA is TGCAGTGCTAGCCAGTCCTACGAG. Residues: CSASQSYE. The full CDR3 reads CSASQSYEQYF.

Details on this clone: The read ends 3 residues early relative to the CDR3; the germline J gene fills the gap. The genes are TRBV19 and TRBJ2-2; TRBD1 agrees at 8 bases. This CDR3 is 15 amino acids long. Trimming took 5 bases from V and 6 from J; bases not matched to a gene: 8. The germline V gene encodes CDR1 LNHDA and CDR2 SQIVND (reference sequence). CDR3 sequence reads: CASSGQGRVSGELFF. CDR3 DNA (partial): TGTGCCAGTAGTGGACAGGGTAGGGTTTCCGGGGAG.